These 24 T cell receptor beta chains share one sample of origin, sequenced in a study of early T cells in non-severe SARS-CoV-2 infection. TCRdb re-called the 5' RACE reads with MiXCR, one entry per CDR3 protein. The sample has tens of thousands of distinct CDR3 sequences; about 6% are singletons. The sample in question was whole blood, obtained at baseline. These receptors were taken from an adult who was a healthcare worker with PCR-confirmed SARS-CoV-2 infection or an uninfected control (not recorded which).

This clonotype was observed at least ten times. The chain is built from TRBV7-3 and TRBJ2-3; D unclear. Looked up from germline, CDR1 is SGHTA and CDR2 is FQGTGA. The CDR3 loop spans 13 amino acids. The V and J ends lost 0 bases and 2 bases respectively, with 3 bases between them. The CDR3 region has the DNA TGTGCCAGCAGCTTAACGACCACAGATACGCAGTATTTT. Protein sequence: CASSLTTTDTQYF.

This clonotype was seen ten or more times. This chain joins TRBV20-1 and TRBJ2-1; 8 positions match TRBD2. Trimming removed 6 bases from V and 5 bases from J; junction bases left unmatched: 9. The CDR3 consists of 14 residues. Per germline, CDR1 DFQATT and CDR2 SNEGSKA (reference sequence). CDR3 DNA: TGCAGTGCCCGAGCGGGAGCGGGCCACAATGAGCAGTTCTTC. This gives the protein CSARAGAGHNEQFF.

In its sample, this clonotype was seen a few times. The chain carries TRBV20-1 and TRBJ2-2; the match to TRBD2 covers 7 bases. Germline V gives CDR1 DFQATT, CDR2 SNEGSKA (reference sequence). The V gene end was trimmed by 1 base and the J gene end by 4 bases; junction bases not matched to a gene: 3. CDR3 length equals 14 residues. The CDR3 spells CSARVPGGTGELFF. In DNA form, the CDR3 reads TGCAGTGCTAGAGTTCCGGGGGGCACCGGGGAGCTGTTTTTT.

This clonotype was counted many times. This rearrangement joins TRBV20-1 to TRBJ1-5, with a possible D match to TRBD1 (5 bases). V was clipped by 6 bases and J by 2 bases, with 11 bases between them. Germline lookup yields CDR1 DFQATT and CDR2 SNEGSKA (reference sequence). The CDR3 sequence is 13 residues long. The CDR3 spells CSAARGGNQPQHF. CDR3 sequence (DNA): TGCAGTGCCGCTCGAGGGGGCAATCAGCCCCAGCATTTT.

This clonotype was recorded many times. This sequence joins TRBV7-3 and TRBJ2-5; 8 positions agree with TRBD1. The CDR3 is made up of 16 amino acids. J was trimmed by 2 bases and V by 5 bases; bases with no gene match: 10. Germline V gene sequence: CDR1 SGHTA, CDR2 FQGTGA. The CDR3 bases are TGTGCCAGCAGCCAATCCACCGGACAGGGACAAGAGACCCAGTACTTC. This gives the protein CASSQSTGQGQETQYF.

This clonotype has at least ten counts. One end of the junction varies from germline; a read error may be responsible. The chain uses TRBV6-2 or TRBV6-3 and TRBJ1-6, with 9 bases aligning to TRBD1. The CDR3 has 15 amino acids. In germline, CDR1 is MNHEY, CDR2 SVGEGT. The DNA for the CDR3 is TGTGCCAGCTCCGAACAGGGGGCTGAGGATTCACCCCCCCACTTT. Its protein product is CASSEQGAEDSPPHF.

This clonotype was seen only a few times. The CDR3 region is CASSRGLGGWNEQFF. The CDR3 DNA is TGCGCCAGCAGCCGGGGACTAGGAGGGTGGAATGAGCAGTTCTTC. This chain links TRBV4-3 with TRBJ2-1, with 8 bases aligning to TRBD2. Germline V gives CDR1 LGHNA, CDR2 YSLEER. The CDR3 totals 15 residues. The V and J ends lost 4 bases and 7 bases, in that order; junction bases with no gene match: 9.

The chain employs TRBV2 and TRBJ1-2; no clear D. Trimming took off 7 bases at V and 4 bases at J, with 19 bases between the two ends. The CDR3 runs 15 residues. Per the germline V gene, CDR1 is SNHLY and CDR2 is FYNNEI. As DNA, the CDR3 is TGTGCCAGCACTCCTCTAGTCGGGGTCTCCTATGGCTACACCTTC. Its protein is CASTPLVGVSYGYTF.

In this sample, this clonotype turned up a few times. This chain joins TRBV10-3 and TRBJ2-5; possible D gene TRBD2, 6 bases. The CDR3 totals 15 residues. The V end lost 0 bases, the J end lost 2 bases, and 10 bases lay between the germline ends. CDR1 and CDR2 from the germline V gene are ENHRY and SYGVKD. CDR3 loop: CAISESLASQETQYF. CDR3 sequence (DNA): TGTGCCATCAGTGAGTCGCTAGCGTCTCAAGAGACCCAGTACTTC.

This clonotype was seen a handful of times. V gene TRBV12-3 or TRBV12-4 combines with J gene TRBJ2-3, with 9 bases fitting TRBD1. V trimming: 6 bases; J trimming: 5 bases; junction bases outside the gene matches: 3. This CDR3 region has 13 residues. The DNA for the CDR3 is TGTGCCAGCAGCCGGGGACAGGGAGATACGCAGTATTTT. Translating gives CASSRGQGDTQYF.

This clonotype was counted many times. The V call is TRBV9, the J call TRBJ2-7, with D possibly being TRBD1 or TRBD2 (5 bases each). CDR3 length: 13 amino acids. Germline lookup yields CDR1 SGDLS and CDR2 YYNGEE. V lost 2 bases and J lost 6, with 12 bases in between. This CDR3 is CASSVEYGGEQYF. CDR3 nucleotides: TGTGCCAGCAGCGTTGAGTATGGGGGCGAGCAGTACTTC.

In its sample, this clonotype was seen many times. The chain has TRBV6-5 and TRBJ1-1; TRBD1 might be the D (6 bases). V was trimmed by 6 bases and J by 10 bases, leaving 12 bases between them. CDR1 is MNHEY, CDR2 SVGAGI, per germline. This CDR3 spans 11 amino acids. The CDR3 is CASRGKGGAFF. In DNA form, the CDR3 reads TGTGCCAGCAGGGGGAAAGGGGGAGCTTTCTTT.

The chain employs TRBV20-1 and TRBJ2-3; D is unclear. The CDR3 totals 13 residues. Trimming shortened V by 4 bases and J by 13 bases, and 21 bases separated the two germline ends. CDR1 and CDR2 (germline): DFQATT, SNEGSKA (reference sequence). CDR3 amino acids: CSAKVSVGEQEYF. CDR3 sequence (DNA): TGCAGTGCTAAAGTTTCCGTAGGCGAGCAAGAGTATTTT.

This clonotype has ten or more counts. This chain joins TRBV11-2 and TRBJ2-3; no clear D. With 0 bases removed from V and 8 bases from J, the gap between germline ends came to 6 bases. The CDR3 totals 12 residues. Germline values: CDR1 SGHAT, CDR2 FQNNGV. The CDR3 reads CASSLELATQYF. CDR3 bases: TGTGCCAGCAGCTTAGAACTCGCTACGCAGTATTTT.

Details on this clonotype: A much larger clone sits a single nucleotide away, making a read error possible. The chain carries TRBV12-3 or TRBV12-4 and TRBJ1-5; D is unresolved. The CDR3 length is 12 residues. Trimming removed 11 bases at V and 7 bases at J, with 15 bases between. Written as DNA, the CDR3 is TGTGCCTGCACCCCACGGCGCCAGCCCCAGCATTTT. As protein: CACTPRRQPQHF.

This clonotype was seen a few times. The chain links TRBV2 to TRBJ2-2, with D possibly being TRBD1 or TRBD2 (7 bases each). V shed 7 bases and J shed 2 bases, with 11 bases lying between them. Looked up from germline, CDR1 is SNHLY and CDR2 is FYNNEI. This CDR3 spans 14 amino acids. The CDR3: CASTGGANTGELFF. For the CDR3, the DNA is TGTGCCAGCACAGGGGGGGCCAACACCGGGGAGCTGTTTTTT.

This clonotype showed up just a few times. This chain joins TRBV6-1 and TRBJ1-3; TRBD1 agrees at 7 bases. Germline CDR1 and CDR2: MNHNS and SASEGT. V was clipped by 3 bases and J by 11 bases; unmatched bases: 7. The CDR3 loop spans 13 amino acids. The CDR3 DNA follows: TGTGCCAGCAGTGAGACAGGACAGGTTTCCATATATTTT. As protein: CASSETGQVSIYF.

This clonotype was counted ten times or more. The chain recombines TRBV29-1 with TRBJ2-7; D may correspond to TRBD1 or TRBD2 (6 bases each). The CDR3 has 11 residues. Trimming pared 4 bases from V and 6 bases from J, leaving 10 bases between. The germline V gene has CDR1 SQVTM and CDR2 ANQGSEA. The CDR3 loop reads CSVGGGPEQYF. The CDR3 nucleotides are TGCAGCGTTGGAGGGGGGCCCGAGCAGTACTTC.

This clonotype was seen at least ten times. This rearrangement joins TRBV12-3 or TRBV12-4 to TRBJ1-5; D gene uncertain. This CDR3 spans 15 amino acids. V was trimmed by 2 bases and J by 3 bases, leaving 11 bases between them. The CDR3 nucleotides read TGTGCCAGCAGTTTAAATAGGGTGGCCAATCAGCCCCAGCATTTT. It codes for CASSLNRVANQPQHF.

The rearrangement uses TRBV29-1 and TRBJ2-1; 7 bases are shared with TRBD2. Germline CDR1 is SQVTM and CDR2 is ANQGSEA. With 7 bases clipped from V and 2 bases from J, the junction kept 14 bases outside the gene matches. The CDR3 extends over 16 amino acids. CDR3 protein: CSARTRKLTPYNEQFF. The CDR3 DNA reads as TGCAGCGCCCGGACTAGGAAGCTTACCCCCTACAATGAGCAGTTCTTC.

This clonotype has only a few counts. The chain links TRBV20-1 to TRBJ1-6, with 7 positions matching TRBD1. Looked up from germline, CDR1 is DFQATT and CDR2 is SNEGSKA (reference sequence). J lost 10 bases, V lost 6 bases, and 15 bases had no gene match. The CDR3 extends over 15 amino acids. In DNA, the CDR3 is TGCAGTGCCTCGTTCTTGGAGGGGGCGAGATCACCCCTCCACTTT. This translates into CSASFLEGARSPLHF.

This chain connects TRBV7-9 to TRBJ2-1; 11 positions match TRBD1. The CDR3 totals 14 residues. Germline loops: CDR1 SEHNR, CDR2 FQNEAQ (reference sequence). J gave up 7 bases and V 8 bases, and 7 bases lay outside the gene matches. The CDR3 loop is CASSQGTGGNEQFF. In nucleotides, the CDR3 is TGTGCCAGCTCTCAAGGGACAGGGGGAAATGAGCAGTTCTTC.

There are many counts of this clonotype. The chain carries TRBV18 and TRBJ2-1, with 8 bases lining up with TRBD1. J gave up 8 bases and V 4 bases, and 13 bases lay outside the gene matches. CDR1 and CDR2 (germline): KGHSH, LQKENI. The CDR3 has 16 amino acids. The CDR3 DNA is TGTGCCAGCTCACACGCCTCGGACAGGGTCAAGGATGAGCAGTTCTTC. It specifies CASSHASDRVKDEQFF.

The table lists this clonotype with many counts. The chain uses TRBV6-2 or TRBV6-3 and TRBJ2-3; the D gene is possibly TRBD2 (6 bases). Per germline, CDR1 MNHEY and CDR2 SVGEGT. CDR3 size: 14 residues. V was pared by 6 bases and J by 2 bases, with 12 bases between. CDR3 sequence: CASSLKRVTDTQYF. CDR3 coding DNA: TGTGCCAGCAGCTTGAAGCGGGTCACAGATACGCAGTATTTT.